Following are 9 T cell receptor beta chains from one sample sequenced in a study of blood T cells in healthy people across ages. A J-beta primer mix and a sample-barcoded 5' primer were used in a second PCR of about 7 to 11 cycles. TCRdb called the 5' RACE reads again in MiXCR, with one record for every CDR3 protein. The data show some 860,000 distinct CDR3 sequences, about 56% seen once. Sequenced material: blood. All receptors derive from a man aged 40-50 years in good health.

This clonotype was detected only a few times. This sequence joins TRBV27 and TRBJ2-5, with 8 bases aligning to TRBD1. V was clipped by 4 bases and J by 4 bases; unmatched bases: 5. Germline loops: CDR1 MNHEY, CDR2 SMNVEV (reference sequence). The CDR3 totals 14 residues. The CDR3 loop reads CASSSRGRPETQYF. In DNA form, the CDR3 reads TGTGCCAGCAGTTCCAGGGGGCGCCCAGAGACCCAGTACTTC.

The rearrangement uses TRBV20-1 and TRBJ2-5, with TRBD1 as a possible D gene (6 bases). This CDR3 has 15 amino acids. Trimming shortened V by 0 bases and J by 2 bases, and 13 bases separated the two germline ends. Germline-derived CDR1 and CDR2 are DFQATT and SNEGSKA (reference sequence). The CDR3 region has the DNA TGCAGTGCTAGAGAGGACAGCCCCTTTCAAGAGACCCAGTACTTC. The encoded protein is CSAREDSPFQETQYF.

The table lists this clonotype with a few counts. The chain carries TRBV7-9 and TRBJ2-7, with D unresolved. Trimming removed 1 base at V and 6 bases at J, with 7 bases between. The CDR3 contains 12 residues. CDR1 and CDR2 (germline): SEHNR, FQNEAQ (reference sequence). DNA for the CDR3: TGTGCCAGCAGCTTAGGTAGTAGCGAGCAGTACTTC. It specifies CASSLGSSEQYF.

This clonotype was recorded at least ten times. The chain employs TRBV7-2 and TRBJ2-1; TRBD1 agrees at 7 bases. This CDR3 spans 13 amino acids. V lost 5 bases to trimming and J lost 10 bases; unmatched junction nucleotides: 8. Germline V gene lookup returns CDR1 SGHTA and CDR2 FQGNSA. The CDR3 nucleotides are TGTGCCAGCAGCCAGACAGGGAATGGAGAGCAGTTCTTC. The encoded protein is CASSQTGNGEQFF. The full variable domain, with the rest looked up from reference TRBV7-2 and TRBJ2-1, is GAGVSQSPSNKVTEKGKDVELRCDPISGHTALYWYRQSLGQGLEFLIYFQGNSAPDKSGLPSDRFSAERTGGSVSTLTIQRTQQEDSAVYLCASSQTGNGEQFFGPGTRLTVL.

The chain is built from TRBV24-1 and TRBJ2-5; 7 bases are a match to TRBD1. The germline V gene encodes CDR1 KGHDR and CDR2 SFDVKD. Germline trimming cut 5 bases from V and 1 base from J; bases unmatched to any gene: 9. The CDR3 has 16 residues. The CDR3 DNA reads as TGTGCCACCAGTGTGGTAACAGGGGTCAGCCAAGAGACCCAGTACTTC. Translation: CATSVVTGVSQETQYF.

The genes are TRBV5-1 and TRBJ1-1, with 8 bases that match TRBD1. The V segment lost 3 bases and the J segment 5 bases; nucleotides outside the gene matches: 6. CDR1 and CDR2 from the germline V gene are SGHRS and YFSETQ. CDR3 length: 14 amino acids. The CDR3 protein is CASSYGQGGTEAFF. CDR3 coding DNA: TGCGCCAGCAGCTACGGACAGGGAGGGACTGAAGCTTTCTTT.

Many counts were recorded for this clonotype. For the CDR3, the DNA is TGTGCCAGCAGCCAAGGATTTGGCGGGACGGAGGAGCAGTTCTTC. Encoded protein: CASSQGFGGTEEQFF. This rearrangement joins TRBV14 to TRBJ2-1, with TRBD2 as a possible D gene (6 bases). Germline lookup yields CDR1 SGHDN and CDR2 FVKESK. V gave up 1 base and J gave up 10 bases, with 17 bases separating them. The CDR3 has 15 amino acids.

A few counts support this clonotype. The chain's CDR3 is CASSLGGRSRTDTQYF. As DNA, the CDR3 is TGTGCCAGCAGTTTAGGCGGGAGGTCCCGCACAGATACGCAGTATTTT. This chain connects TRBV27 to TRBJ2-3; TRBD2 matches at 8 bases. The CDR3 loop spans 16 amino acids. Trimming at V came to 2 bases and at J to 1 base, leaving 5 bases not matched to a gene. Germline CDR1 MNHEY, CDR2 SMNVEV (reference sequence).

This rearrangement joins TRBV10-3 to TRBJ2-4; TRBD1 matches 7 bases. CDR1 is ENHRY and CDR2 is SYGVKD in the germline V gene. Germline trimming cut 0 bases from V and 7 bases from J; bases unmatched to any gene: 18. This CDR3 spans 19 amino acids. The CDR3 nucleotides are TGTGCCATCAGTGAGTCGACTCAGGGGGTGGCAGGACACGTCAACATTCAGTACTTC. Translated, it gives CAISESTQGVAGHVNIQYF.